The T cell receptor beta chain described here comes from a study of T cell responses to AZD1222 COVID-19 vaccine. In the study overall: Researchers grouped second doses given at about 4 or about 12 weeks into one pool.

Sequencing used immunoSEQ multiplex PCR; TCRdb keeps in-frame clones, though not all of them. The table has roughly 250,000 clones, approximately 95% seen once. The sample consisted of peripheral blood, taken on day 0 of AZD1222 vaccination. The receptor was isolated from an adult in good health.

The CDR3 region is CASSIYTPNYGYTF. For the CDR3, the DNA is TGTGCCAGCAGTATTTACACCCCTAACTATGGCTACACCTTC. V usage is TRBV2 and J usage is TRBJ1-2; D is ambiguous. Germline values: CDR1 SNHLY, CDR2 FYNNEI. V lost 5 bases and J lost 0, with 10 bases in between. This CDR3 contains 14 residues.